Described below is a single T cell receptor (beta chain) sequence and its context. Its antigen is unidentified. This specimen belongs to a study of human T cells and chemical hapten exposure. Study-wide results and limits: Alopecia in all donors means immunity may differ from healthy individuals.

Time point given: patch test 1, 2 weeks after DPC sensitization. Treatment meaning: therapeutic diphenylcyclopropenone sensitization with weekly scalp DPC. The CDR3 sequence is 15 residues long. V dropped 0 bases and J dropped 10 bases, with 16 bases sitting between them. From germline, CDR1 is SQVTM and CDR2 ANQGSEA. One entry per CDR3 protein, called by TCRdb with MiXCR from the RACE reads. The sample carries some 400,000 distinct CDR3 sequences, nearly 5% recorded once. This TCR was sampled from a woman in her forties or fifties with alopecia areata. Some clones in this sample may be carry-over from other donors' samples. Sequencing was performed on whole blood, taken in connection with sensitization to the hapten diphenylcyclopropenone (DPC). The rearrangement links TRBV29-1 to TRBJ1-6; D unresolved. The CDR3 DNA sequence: TGCAGCGTTGAAGATCGGGGAGGCTATGAATCACCCCTCCACTTT. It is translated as CSVEDRGGYESPLHF.